The subject of this entry is one T cell receptor beta chain. It was with random hexamers that about 0.45 to 1 ug RNA was reverse transcribed. TCRdb recomputed calls from the immunoSEQ multiplex PCR reads with MiXCR, one row per CDR3 protein. The repertoire holds over 120,000 distinct CDR3 sequences, with over 90% as singletons. The data were obtained in a study of CD8 T cells in Susac syndrome. Across the whole study: There were about six sequenced Susac syndrome patients with active disease and about eight in remission.

The CDR3 sequence is 15 residues long. Between the trimmed V and J ends, which lost 4 bases and 10 bases, there was a span of 18 bases. Germline CDR1 reads SGHNT; CDR2 reads YYREEE (reference sequence). J is TRBJ1-6 and V is TRBV5-4; weak D call: TRBD1 (6 bases). Sequences were obtained from CD4+ T cells from PBMCs. The receptor's source is a human donor with Susac syndrome. CDR3 sequence (DNA): TGTGCCAGCAGCCCGGCCCGGGACATAGGATCACCCCTCCACTTT. Its translation: CASSPARDIGSPLHF.